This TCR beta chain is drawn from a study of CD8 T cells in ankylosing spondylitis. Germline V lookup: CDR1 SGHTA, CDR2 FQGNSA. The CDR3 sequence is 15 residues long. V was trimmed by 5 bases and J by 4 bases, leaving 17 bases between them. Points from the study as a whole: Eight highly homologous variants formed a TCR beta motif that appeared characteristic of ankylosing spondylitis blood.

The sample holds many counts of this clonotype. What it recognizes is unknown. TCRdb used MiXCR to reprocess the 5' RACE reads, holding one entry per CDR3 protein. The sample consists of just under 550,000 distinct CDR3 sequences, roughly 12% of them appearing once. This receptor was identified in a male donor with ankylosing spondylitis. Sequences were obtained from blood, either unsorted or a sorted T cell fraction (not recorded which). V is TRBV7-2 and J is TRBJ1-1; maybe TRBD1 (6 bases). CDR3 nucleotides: TGTGCCAGCAGCCCTACAGGGTACCGGGTCACTGAAGCTTTCTTT. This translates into CASSPTGYRVTEAFF.